This T cell receptor (beta chain) originates from a study of blood T cell repertoires in COVID-19. The length of the CDR3 is 15 residues. Trimming stripped 1 base from V and 7 bases from J, with 16 bases between. The V gene's germline CDR1 is GTSNPN and CDR2 SVGIG (reference sequence). Clones were read by immunoSEQ multiplex PCR, and TCRdb kept only the in-frame ones, dropping some. The sample yields 450,000 or so clones, roughly nine tenths seen once. Seattle patients were enrolled during active infection and followed longitudinally. V and J are TRBV30 and TRBJ2-2; maybe TRBD2 (6 bases). Input material: peripheral blood. The source of this sequence is a man aged 18 to 35 with COVID-19, enrolled during active disease. In DNA, the CDR3 is TGTGCCTGGAGTGGGACGGGGGTAATTGGCGGGGAGCTGTTTTTT. Translation: CAWSGTGVIGGELFF.